The sequence of this T cell receptor (beta chain) was determined in a study of tumor and adjacent non-tumor tissue in lung cancer. Study background: Histology: under 15 adenocarcinoma, a couple of squamous cell carcinoma, 1 small cell lung cancer. Findings and limits, study-wide: TCR diversity was significantly greater in tumor than normal lung tissue.

Germline V gene lookup returns CDR1 MDHEN and CDR2 SYDVKM. The J segment lost 3 bases and the V segment lost 7 bases, leaving 5 bases of the junction unmatched. The CDR3 extends over 13 amino acids. The library came from three nested PCR rounds adapted from ARM-PCR protocols. TCRdb called the multiplex PCR reads again in MiXCR, with one record for every CDR3 protein. The sample lists 100,000 or so distinct CDR3 sequences; roughly two thirds were seen once. RNA was extracted from bulk tissue without any cell sorting. This non-tumor lung sample came from over 3 cm beyond the tumor edge. This clonotype was observed a handful of times. Its specificity is not known.

V is TRBV28 and J is TRBJ2-7, with 8 bases lining up with TRBD2. The clonotype originates from a man aged 25 to 40 with non-small cell lung cancer. Input material: distant non-tumor lung tissue. CDR3 nucleotides: TGTGCCAGCACCCCGGGAGGGGTCTACGAGCAGTACTTC. Translated, it gives CASTPGGVYEQYF. Full variable domain (rest looked up from reference TRBV28 and TRBJ2-7): DVKVTQSSRYLVKRTGEKVFLECVQDMDHENMFWYRQDPGLGLRLIYFSYDVKMKEKGDIPEGYSVSREKKERFSLILESASTNQTSMYLCASTPGGVYEQYFGPGTRLTVT.